One sample yielded the 2 T cell receptor beta chains listed below, sequenced in a study of metastatic and nonmetastatic thyroid tumors. No patient had received any treatment before thyroid surgery. TCRdb re-called the PCR reads with MiXCR. The sample lists roughly 61,000 clones; about 4% were seen once. The sequencing sample was made of blood. Receptors were obtained from a female donor with papillary thyroid cancer or a benign thyroid nodule (not recorded which). Some clones in this sample may be carry-over from other donors' samples.

This clone came up many times. The chain has TRBV9 and TRBJ2-3; weak D call: TRBD2 (5 bases). CDR1 and CDR2 (germline): SGDLS, YYNGEE. V was trimmed by 0 bases and J by 5 bases, leaving 13 bases between them. This CDR3 is built from 15 residues. CDR3 sequence (DNA): TGTGCCAGCAGCGTAGCCGGCGGACTTGGAGATACGCAGTATTTT. Protein: CASSVAGGLGDTQYF.

This clone has at least ten counts. The chain links TRBV20-1 to TRBJ1-2; D may be TRBD1 (5 bases). With 0 bases removed from V and 4 bases from J, the gap between germline ends came to 18 bases. This CDR3 contains 16 residues. Germline CDR1 and CDR2: DFQATT and SNEGSKA (reference sequence). The CDR3 spells CSARDRGGFWGYGYTF. The CDR3 nucleotides read TGCAGTGCTAGAGATCGGGGGGGTTTTTGGGGCTATGGCTACACCTTC.